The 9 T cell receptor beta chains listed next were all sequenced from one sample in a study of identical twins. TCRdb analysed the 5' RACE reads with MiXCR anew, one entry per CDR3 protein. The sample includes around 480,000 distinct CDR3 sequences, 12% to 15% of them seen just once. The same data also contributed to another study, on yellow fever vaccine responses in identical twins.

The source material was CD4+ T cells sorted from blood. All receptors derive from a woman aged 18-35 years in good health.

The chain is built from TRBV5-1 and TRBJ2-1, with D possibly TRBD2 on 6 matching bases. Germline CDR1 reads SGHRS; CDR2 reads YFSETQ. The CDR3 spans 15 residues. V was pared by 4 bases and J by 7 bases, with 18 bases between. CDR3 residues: CASSNRLEGRNEQFF. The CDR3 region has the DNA TGCGCCAGCAGCAACCGACTAGAAGGGCGGAATGAGCAGTTCTTC.

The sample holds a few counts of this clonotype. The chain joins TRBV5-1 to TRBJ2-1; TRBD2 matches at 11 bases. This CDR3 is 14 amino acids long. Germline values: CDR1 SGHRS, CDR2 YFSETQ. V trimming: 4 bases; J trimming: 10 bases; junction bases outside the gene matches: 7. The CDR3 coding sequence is TGCGCCAGCAGCCTGACTAGCGGGAACGGAGAGCAGTTCTTC. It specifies CASSLTSGNGEQFF. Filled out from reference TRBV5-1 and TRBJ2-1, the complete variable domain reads KAGVTQTPRYLIKTRGQQVTLSCSPISGHRSVSWYQQTPGQGLQFLFEYFSETQRNKGNFPGRFSGRQFSNSRSEMNVSTLELGDSALYLCASSLTSGNGEQFFGPGTRLTVL.

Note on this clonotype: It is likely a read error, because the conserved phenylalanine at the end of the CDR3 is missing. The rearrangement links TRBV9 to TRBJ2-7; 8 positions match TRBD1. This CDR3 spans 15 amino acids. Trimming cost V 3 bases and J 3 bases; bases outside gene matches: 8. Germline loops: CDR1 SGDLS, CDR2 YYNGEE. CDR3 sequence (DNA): TGTGCCAGCAGCGCCCAAGGGACAGGTCACTACGAGCAGTACTCC. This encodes CASSAQGTGHYEQYS.

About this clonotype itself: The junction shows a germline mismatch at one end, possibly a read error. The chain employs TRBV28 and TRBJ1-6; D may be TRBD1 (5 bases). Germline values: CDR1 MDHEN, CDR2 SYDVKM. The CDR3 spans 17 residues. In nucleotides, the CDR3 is TGTGCCAGCAGTTTAGATGTAGGGCTCCGGGGGAATTCACCCCTCCATTTT. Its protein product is CASSLDVGLRGNSPLHF.

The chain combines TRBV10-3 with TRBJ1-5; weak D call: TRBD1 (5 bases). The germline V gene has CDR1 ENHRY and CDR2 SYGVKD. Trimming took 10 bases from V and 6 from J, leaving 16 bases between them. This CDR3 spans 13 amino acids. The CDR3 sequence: CATGGGESQPQHF. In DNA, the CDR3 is TGTGCCACTGGTGGGGGAGAGAGTCAGCCCCAGCATTTT.

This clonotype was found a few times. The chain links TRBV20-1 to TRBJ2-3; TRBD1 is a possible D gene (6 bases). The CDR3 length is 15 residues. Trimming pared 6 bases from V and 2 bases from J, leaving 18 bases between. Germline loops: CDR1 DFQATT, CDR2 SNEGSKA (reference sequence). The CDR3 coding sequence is TGCAGTGCCAGGAGTCCGGGACACTTCACAGATACGCAGTATTTT. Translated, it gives CSARSPGHFTDTQYF.

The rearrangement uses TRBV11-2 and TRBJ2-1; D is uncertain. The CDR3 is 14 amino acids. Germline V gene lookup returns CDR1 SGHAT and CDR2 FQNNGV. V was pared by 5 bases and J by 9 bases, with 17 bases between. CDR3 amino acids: CASSEHGILGEQFF. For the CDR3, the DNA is TGTGCCAGCAGCGAACACGGTATACTGGGTGAGCAGTTCTTC.

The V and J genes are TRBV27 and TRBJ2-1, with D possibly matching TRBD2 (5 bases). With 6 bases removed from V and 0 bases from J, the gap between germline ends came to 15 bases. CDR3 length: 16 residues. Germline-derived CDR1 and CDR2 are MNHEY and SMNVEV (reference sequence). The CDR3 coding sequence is TGTGCCAGCAGCCTACCGAGCGGAAGCTCCTACAATGAGCAGTTCTTC. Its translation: CASSLPSGSSYNEQFF.

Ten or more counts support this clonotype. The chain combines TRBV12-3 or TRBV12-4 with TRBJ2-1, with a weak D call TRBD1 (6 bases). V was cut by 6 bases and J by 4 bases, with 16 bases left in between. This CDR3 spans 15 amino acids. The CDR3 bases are TGTGCCAGCAGAGACACGGGACAAAATTACAATGAGCAGTTCTTC. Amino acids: CASRDTGQNYNEQFF.